Listed here are 21 T cell receptor beta chains from one sample, sequenced in a study of OX40 agonist ivuxolimab in advanced cancers. The protocol was immunoSEQ multiplex PCR, while the TCRdb copy is restricted to in-frame clones and leaves out a portion. Of around 23,000 clones in the sample, around nine tenths were seen once. This sample comprised CD4+ or CD8+ T cells sorted from blood, obtained in a trial of the OX40 agonist ivuxolimab. The receptors shown here come from an adult with an advanced solid tumor such as melanoma, head and neck, liver or kidney cancer.

This clone was seen a handful of times. This chain uses TRBV19 with TRBJ1-5, with D unresolved. This CDR3 spans 13 amino acids. Germline V gene sequence: CDR1 LNHDA, CDR2 SQIVND (reference sequence). With 3 bases removed from V and 8 bases from J, the gap between germline ends came to 11 bases. The CDR3 DNA follows: TGTGCCAGTAGTATCCGTTCCGGGGAGCCCCAGCATTTT. This gives the protein CASSIRSGEPQHF. Variable domain in full (rest from reference TRBV19 and TRBJ1-5): DGGITQSPKYLFRKEGQNVTLSCEQNLNHDAMYWYRQDPGQGLRLIYYSQIVNDFQKGDIAEGYSVSREKKESFPLTVTSAQKNPTAFYLCASSIRSGEPQHFGDGTRLSIL.

V usage is TRBV19 and J usage is TRBJ2-5; TRBD1 aligns across 11 bases. CDR1 is LNHDA, CDR2 SQIVND, per germline (reference sequence). The CDR3 contains 15 residues. The V gene end was trimmed by 4 bases and the J gene end by 4 bases; junction bases not matched to a gene: 5. The CDR3 reads CASSTGTGGGETQYF. The DNA for the CDR3 is TGTGCCAGTAGTACCGGGACAGGGGGAGGAGAGACCCAGTACTTC.

This chain connects TRBV27 to TRBJ2-5; no firm D call. The germline V gene encodes CDR1 MNHEY and CDR2 SMNVEV (reference sequence). The CDR3 is 13 amino acids. V lost 3 bases, J lost 6 bases, and 11 bases lay in between. For the CDR3, the DNA is TGTGCCAGCAGTTTTCGGCCGGTCCAGACCCAGTACTTC. Translation gives CASSFRPVQTQYF.

This chain connects TRBV21-1 to TRBJ2-2; whether TRBD1, the table's D call, matches the DNA was not checked. TRBV21-1 is described as a pseudogene. The CDR3 consists of 17 residues. The CDR3 nucleotides are TGTGCCAGCAGTCAAAGGAATTGGCAGGGGTCCACCGGGGAGCTGTTTTTT. Protein: CASSQRNWQGSTGELFF.

This clone was seen more than once but under ten times. The V and J genes are TRBV9 and TRBJ1-5; 7 bases map to TRBD1. Germline values: CDR1 SGDLS, CDR2 YYNGEE. V shed 4 bases and J 5 bases; nucleotides not matched to a gene: 6. The CDR3 sequence is 14 residues long. CDR3 region: CASSPNRGDQPQHF. The CDR3 bases are TGTGCCAGCAGCCCTAACAGGGGAGATCAGCCCCAGCATTTT.

The gene calls are TRBV25-1 and TRBJ2-7; D is perhaps TRBD1 (6 bases). The V gene's germline CDR1 is MGHDK and CDR2 SYGVNS. This CDR3 spans 15 amino acids. V was clipped by 6 bases and J by 7 bases, with 22 bases between them. DNA of the CDR3: TGTGCCAGCAGCCTGGGAACAGGGTCCTCACGGGAGCAGTACTTC. This translates into CASSLGTGSSREQYF.

The chain has TRBV15 and TRBJ2-5; the D call may be TRBD1 or TRBD2 (5 bases each). Trimming shortened V by 0 bases and J by 11 bases, and 16 bases separated the two germline ends. Germline V gene data show CDR1 as LNHNV and CDR2 as YYDKDF (reference sequence). The CDR3 is 14 residues long. This CDR3 reads CATSRDPGDPVQYF. CDR3 DNA: TGTGCCACCAGCAGAGACCCTGGGGACCCTGTGCAGTACTTC.

The chain carries TRBV27 and TRBJ2-7; D perhaps matches TRBD1 (5 bases). The length of the CDR3 is 11 residues. Trimming removed 8 bases from V and 2 bases from J, with 7 bases in between. CDR1 and CDR2 (germline): MNHEY, SMNVEV (reference sequence). CDR3 amino acids: CASWGPYEQYF. The CDR3 DNA reads TGTGCCAGCTGGGGCCCCTACGAGCAGTACTTC.

The chain carries TRBV4-3 and TRBJ1-2, with 8 nucleotides matching TRBD1. V shed 0 bases and J 3 bases; nucleotides not matched to a gene: 9. The CDR3 is 17 amino acids. The germline V gene has CDR1 LGHNA and CDR2 YSLEER. CDR3 in DNA: TGCGCCAGCAGCCAAGATCGTTGGCAGGGGGCTGACTATGGCTACACCTTC. It encodes CASSQDRWQGADYGYTF.

This sequence joins TRBV4-3 and TRBJ2-7; 11 bases map to TRBD2. Trimming cost V 1 base and J 4 bases; bases outside gene matches: 3. There are 15 residues in the CDR3. Germline CDR1 is LGHNA and CDR2 is YSLEER. DNA of the CDR3: TGCGCCAGCAGCCAAGGTCTAGCGGGGGGTTACGAGCAGTACTTC. Protein sequence: CASSQGLAGGYEQYF.

The V call is TRBV11-3, the J call TRBJ2-7; 9 bases align to TRBD1. CDR1 and CDR2 from the germline V gene are SGHNT and YENEEA. J gave up 5 bases and V 7 bases, and 12 bases lay outside the gene matches. This CDR3 is 15 amino acids long. The CDR3 region is CASTPSGQGIDEQYF. CDR3 nucleotides: TGTGCCAGCACCCCGTCCGGACAGGGGATTGACGAGCAGTACTTC.

The chain employs TRBV27 and TRBJ2-3; perhaps TRBD1 as D (6 bases). V lost 2 bases, J lost 5 bases, and 11 bases lay in between. Germline V gives CDR1 MNHEY, CDR2 SMNVEV (reference sequence). This CDR3 is built from 14 residues. The CDR3 nucleotides are TGTGCCAGCAGTTTACAGGGGTTACAAGATACGCAGTATTTT. Translated, it gives CASSLQGLQDTQYF.

The CDR3 sequence is CASTDRRGSGNGYTF. The CDR3 DNA sequence: TGCGCCAGCACCGATAGGAGGGGGAGCGGGAATGGCTACACCTTC. The chain links TRBV23-1 to TRBJ1-2; possible D gene TRBD1, 6 bases. TRBV23-1 is noted as an ORF with a role that remains uncertain. The CDR3 consists of 15 residues. V lost 7 bases, J lost 6 bases, and 21 bases lay in between.

The rearrangement joins TRBV7-9 to TRBJ1-4; D not resolved. With 6 bases removed from V and 6 bases from J, the gap between germline ends came to 8 bases. The CDR3 totals 12 residues. The V gene's germline CDR1 is SEHNR and CDR2 FQNEAQ (reference sequence). CDR3 nucleotides: TGTGCCAGCAGTTGGGCGGATGAAAAACTGTTTTTT. Its protein is CASSWADEKLFF.

The J gene is TRBJ1-3, the V gene TRBV6-5; D is ambiguous. There are 14 residues in the CDR3. Trimming shortened V by 7 bases and J by 1 base, and 11 bases separated the two germline ends. The germline gives CDR1 MNHEY, CDR2 SVGAGI. The CDR3 DNA follows: TGTGCCAGCACTCCAGTCGTTTCTGGAAACACCATATATTTT. Protein product: CASTPVVSGNTIYF.

This clone was observed a handful of times. The V gene is TRBV7-8, the J gene TRBJ1-5, with 8 positions matching TRBD1. Germline lookup yields CDR1 SGHVS and CDR2 FQNEAQ. CDR3 length: 15 residues. V trimming: 5 bases; J trimming: 8 bases; junction bases outside the gene matches: 11. In nucleotides, the CDR3 is TGTGCCAGCAGCCAGAGACAGGGGCCCTCGGAGCCCCAGCATTTT. This encodes CASSQRQGPSEPQHF.

The chain has TRBV5-6 and TRBJ2-2, with 7 bases aligning to TRBD1. The ends lost 4 bases at V and 5 bases at J; junction bases unmatched: 2. Germline assignment: CDR1 SGHDT and CDR2 YYEEEE. The CDR3 covers 13 residues. The CDR3 DNA reads as TGTGCCAGCAGCACGACAGGGACCGGGGAGCTGTTTTTT. Encoded protein: CASSTTGTGELFF.

The rearrangement links TRBV6-5 to TRBJ2-7; 7 bases are a match to TRBD1. After removal of 0 bases from V and 2 bases from J, the junction contained 7 bases not matched to a gene. There are 16 residues in the CDR3. Looked up from germline, CDR1 is MNHEY and CDR2 is SVGAGI. The CDR3 loop is CASSYSTGQRTYEQYF. CDR3 DNA: TGTGCCAGCAGTTACTCGACGGGACAGAGGACCTACGAGCAGTACTTC.

The CDR3 sequence: CASSYSLGPLYGYTF. As DNA, the CDR3 is TGTGCCAGCAGTTACTCGTTAGGGCCGCTCTATGGCTACACCTTC. V usage is TRBV6-5 and J usage is TRBJ1-2; unclear D gene. The CDR3 spans 15 residues. Looked up from germline, CDR1 is MNHEY and CDR2 is SVGAGI. Trimming took 0 bases from V and 4 from J, leaving 12 bases between them.

The chain recombines TRBV5-5 with TRBJ1-5; D remains ambiguous. Trimming cost V 4 bases and J 7 bases, with 18 bases left between them. Germline V gives CDR1 SGHKS, CDR2 YYEKEE (reference sequence). CDR3 length: 15 residues. CDR3 in amino acids: CASSDPVGANQPQHF. CDR3 DNA: TGTGCCAGCAGCGACCCGGTGGGTGCGAACCAGCCCCAGCATTTT.

This clone is deemed medium-sized. The genes are TRBV21-1 and TRBJ1-2. TRBV21-1 is a pseudogene segment. The CDR3 contains 13 residues. DNA of the CDR3: TGTGCCAGCAGCATGGACGGATATCGTGGCTACACCTTC. As protein: CASSMDGYRGYTF.